These 28 T cell receptor beta chains originate from one sample sequenced in a study of cytomegalovirus exposure and HLA in healthy donors (dated by TCRdb to about 2017). The library relied on the immunoSEQ multiplex PCR assay. For the multiplex PCR, a mixture combining 60 forward primers for TCR Vbeta segments and 13 reverse primers for TCR Jbeta segments was used. TCRdb carries this immuneACCESS record with in-frame sequences only. Its versions omit some clonotypes, under half of them owing to an unresolved V gene in the studies checked, with the rest unexplained. Here the sample has some 140,000 clones; 65% to 70% occur a single time. The ten largest clones add up to 1.6% of the sample. What was sequenced was PBMCs. These TCRs come from a human donor in good health.

The chain links TRBV25-1 to TRBJ2-7; TRBD1 is a possible D gene (5 bases). Germline V CDR1 and CDR2: MGHDK, SYGVNS. CDR3 length equals 15 residues. Trimming removed 1 base from V and 3 bases from J, with 13 bases in between. CDR3: CASSELIQEDYEQYF. The CDR3, as DNA: TGTGCCAGCAGTGAATTGATACAGGAAGACTACGAGCAGTACTTC.

The chain carries TRBV11-2 and TRBJ1-2; D gene ambiguous. The length of the CDR3 is 14 residues. The V and J ends lost 5 bases and 1 base respectively, with 11 bases between them. The germline V gene encodes CDR1 SGHAT and CDR2 FQNNGV. CDR3 bases: TGTGCCAGCAGCGTACGAGGGAGTAACTATGGCTACACCTTC. Protein sequence: CASSVRGSNYGYTF.

The V gene is TRBV14, the J gene TRBJ2-7; 8 bases are a match to TRBD1. The CDR3 runs to 14 residues. Germline V gives CDR1 SGHDN, CDR2 FVKESK. J gave up 6 bases and V 4 bases, and 8 bases lay outside the gene matches. Here the CDR3 reads CASSLRDRSAEQYF. CDR3 coding DNA: TGTGCCAGCAGCCTTCGGGACAGGTCGGCCGAGCAGTACTTC.

The chain couples TRBV19 to TRBJ2-7; perhaps TRBD2 as D (7 bases). V shed 8 bases and J shed 7 bases, with 12 bases lying between them. The CDR3 contains 11 residues. CDR1 is LNHDA, CDR2 SQIVND, per germline (reference sequence). The CDR3 sequence: CASEEGGEQYF. DNA for the CDR3: TGTGCCAGTGAGGAGGGGGGGGAGCAGTACTTC.

The chain has TRBV5-1 and TRBJ1-4; 7 bases are a match to TRBD1. CDR1 and CDR2 from the germline V gene are SGHRS and YFSETQ. The CDR3 extends over 18 amino acids. V was pared by 4 bases and J by 0 bases, with 12 bases of the junction left unmatched. The DNA for the CDR3 is TGCGCCAGCAGCCCAAGATCGACAGGGCCTGCAACTAATGAAAAACTGTTTTTT. This gives the protein CASSPRSTGPATNEKLFF.

V and J are TRBV2 and TRBJ2-7, with TRBD2 matching over 12 bases. The CDR3 has 14 residues. CDR1 and CDR2 (germline): SNHLY, FYNNEI. The J segment lost 5 bases and the V segment lost 6 bases, leaving 5 bases of the junction unmatched. Here the CDR3 DNA reads TGTGCCAGCAGGGAGACTAGCGGGAGCCACGAGCAGTACTTC. Its protein is CASRETSGSHEQYF.

Here the CDR3 DNA reads TGTGCCAGCAGTTTAAAGTCCATGACACTCCGCACCTACGAGCAGTACTTC. Protein sequence: CASSLKSMTLRTYEQYF. The chain recombines TRBV28 with TRBJ2-7; no reliable D call. V lost 2 bases and J lost 2, with 19 bases in between. The CDR3 totals 17 residues. CDR1 and CDR2 (germline): MDHEN, SYDVKM.

The chain couples TRBV6-6 to TRBJ2-7, with D possibly being TRBD1 (6 bases). V lost 4 bases, J lost 7 bases, and 14 bases lay in between. Looked up from germline, CDR1 is MNHNY and CDR2 is SVGAGI (reference sequence). There are 13 residues in the CDR3. CDR3: CASSLGTSYEQYF. The CDR3 DNA reads as TGTGCCAGCAGTTTAGGGACATCGTATGAGCAGTACTTC.

The chain employs TRBV6-6 and TRBJ2-7; no clear D gene. This CDR3 is 13 amino acids long. Trimming stripped 7 bases from V and 0 bases from J, with 10 bases between. CDR1 is MNHNY, CDR2 SVGAGI, per germline (reference sequence). CDR3 in DNA: TGTGCCAGCACCCGCACTATCTCCTACGAGCAGTACTTC. It encodes CASTRTISYEQYF.

The count of this clone is one. The chain has TRBV28 and TRBJ1-2; a weak D match, TRBD1 (6 bases). The germline CDR1 and CDR2 sequences are MDHEN and SYDVKM. The germline V and J ends were trimmed by 7 bases and 2 bases, with 17 bases remaining between them. The CDR3 is made up of 15 amino acids. DNA of the CDR3: TGTGCCAGCATGGTTGGGGGCCCCCAGAACTATGGCTACACCTTC. Translating it yields CASMVGGPQNYGYTF.

This chain links TRBV27 with TRBJ1-1, with D maybe TRBD1 (6 bases). The V gene lost 2 bases and the J gene lost 8 bases, with 15 bases spanning the gap. The germline CDR1 and CDR2 sequences are MNHEY and SMNVEV (reference sequence). CDR3 length: 14 residues. DNA for the CDR3: TGTGCCAGCAGTTTAGTTGGCAGGGGTGACGAAGCTTTCTTT. Its translation is CASSLVGRGDEAFF.

The V gene is TRBV5-1, the J gene TRBJ2-7; tentatively, D is TRBD1 (5 bases). This CDR3 has 14 amino acids. Germline-derived CDR1 and CDR2 are SGHRS and YFSETQ. Trimming took 2 bases from V and 5 from J, leaving 14 bases between them. CDR3 amino acids: CASSFFAGQNEQYF. CDR3 nucleotide sequence: TGCGCCAGCAGCTTTTTCGCAGGGCAGAACGAGCAGTACTTC.

The chain carries TRBV27 and TRBJ2-7; 14 bases line up with TRBD2. Germline V gene lookup returns CDR1 MNHEY and CDR2 SMNVEV (reference sequence). Unmatched junction bases numbered 4, after V lost 4 bases and J lost 2 bases. The CDR3 is 16 residues long. CDR3 sequence reads: CASSSPTSGRAYEQYF. The CDR3 DNA reads as TGTGCCAGCAGTTCCCCGACTAGCGGGAGGGCCTACGAGCAGTACTTC.

Only one count was recorded for this clone. V and J are TRBV28 and TRBJ2-4, with D perhaps TRBD1 (5 bases). Per germline, CDR1 MDHEN and CDR2 SYDVKM. V lost 7 bases and J lost 1, with 17 bases in between. The CDR3 is 16 residues long. The CDR3 is CASTSTGRLAKNIQYF. CDR3 bases: TGTGCCAGCACTTCAACAGGCCGACTGGCCAAAAACATTCAGTACTTC.

The CDR3 DNA sequence: TGCGCCAGCAGCAAAGGACAGGGGACCGGCACAGATACGCAGTATTTT. The encoded protein is CASSKGQGTGTDTQYF. V usage is TRBV5-1 and J usage is TRBJ2-3; the match to TRBD1 covers 9 bases. The trim removed 4 bases at V and 1 base at J, leaving 7 bases unmatched. Germline-derived CDR1 and CDR2 are SGHRS and YFSETQ. The CDR3 is 16 amino acids.

This chain links TRBV4-1 with TRBJ2-2; 9 nucleotides align to TRBD2. V lost 0 bases and J lost 4; bases outside the gene matches: 6. The CDR3 runs to 17 residues. The germline CDR1 and CDR2 sequences are MGHRA and YSYEKL. The CDR3 reads CASSQDRMGLATGELFF. Here the CDR3 DNA reads TGCGCCAGCAGCCAAGATCGGATGGGACTAGCCACCGGGGAGCTGTTTTTT.

This chain links TRBV5-3 with TRBJ2-7; D not certain. TRBV5-3 is known as an ORF, though its function is uncertain. The CDR3 covers 8 residues. Trimming shortened V by 7 bases and J by 9 bases, and 5 bases separated the two germline ends. CDR3 nucleotide sequence: TGTGCCAGATCCGGGCAGTACTTC. This codes for CARSGQYF.

The CDR3 region has the DNA TGTGCCAGCAGCTATAACACAGATACGCAGTATTTT. As protein: CASSYNTDTQYF. The chain is built from TRBV7-3 and TRBJ2-3, with no clear D. CDR3 size: 12 residues. Trimming took off 4 bases at V and 2 bases at J, with 4 bases between the two ends. The germline V gene has CDR1 SGHTA and CDR2 FQGTGA.

CDR3 sequence (DNA): TGTGCCAGCAGCGTAGCGGTCAGCGCCCAAGAGACCCAGTACTTC. Translated: CASSVAVSAQETQYF. The chain joins TRBV9 to TRBJ2-5; D remains ambiguous. The CDR3 consists of 15 residues. V was pared by 0 bases and J by 1 base, with 10 bases between. CDR1 SGDLS and CDR2 YYNGEE come from the germline V gene.

V is TRBV5-4 and J is TRBJ2-3, with 9 bases matching TRBD2. CDR1 and CDR2 from the germline V gene are SGHNT and YYREEE (reference sequence). The CDR3 extends over 17 amino acids. The V segment lost 1 base and the J segment 4 bases; nucleotides outside the gene matches: 10. The CDR3 here is CASSLKGAGGRADTQYF. The CDR3 nucleotides read TGTGCCAGCAGCTTGAAAGGGGCGGGAGGGAGGGCAGATACGCAGTATTTT.

A few counts support this clone. This chain links TRBV6-5 with TRBJ2-7; 7 bases line up with TRBD2. The V and J ends lost 4 bases and 1 base, in that order; junction bases with no gene match: 7. The CDR3 loop spans 15 amino acids. Looked up from germline, CDR1 is MNHEY and CDR2 is SVGAGI. Written as DNA, the CDR3 is TGTGCCAGCAGTTCGGGCGGGGGAGGTTCCTACGAGCAGTACTTC. Encoded protein: CASSSGGGGSYEQYF.

The chain employs TRBV7-8 and TRBJ2-2, with 7 bases identical to TRBD2. Per the germline V gene, CDR1 is SGHVS and CDR2 is FQNEAQ. The CDR3 spans 16 residues. J lost 5 bases, V lost 5 bases, and 11 bases had no gene match. The CDR3 DNA sequence: TGTGCCAGCAGCCTAAATTGGGGGAGGGGAACCGGGGAGCTGTTTTTT. Translation: CASSLNWGRGTGELFF.

The chain combines TRBV5-1 with TRBJ2-3, with TRBD2 identical over 10 bases. Trimming at V came to 3 bases and at J to 7 bases, leaving 11 bases not matched to a gene. Germline V CDR1 and CDR2: SGHRS, YFSETQ. The CDR3 consists of 16 residues. The CDR3 DNA reads TGCGCCAGCAGCTGGGGTCAGCGGGAGGGCTCTAATACGCAGTATTTT. Protein: CASSWGQREGSNTQYF.

V gene TRBV25-1 combines with J gene TRBJ2-7, with 10 bases identical to TRBD2. Unmatched junction bases numbered 6, after V lost 2 bases and J lost 2 bases. Germline V gene lookup returns CDR1 MGHDK and CDR2 SYGVNS. This CDR3 contains 16 residues. DNA of the CDR3: TGTGCCAGCAGTGAACTAGCGGGAGCTTTGGCCTACGAGCAGTACTTC. This sequence encodes CASSELAGALAYEQYF.

The chain joins TRBV7-2 to TRBJ2-1; D remains unclear. The ends were cut back, 0 bases at V and 2 bases at J, with 8 bases in the middle. CDR1 is SGHTA and CDR2 is FQGNSA in the germline V gene. CDR3 length: 15 amino acids. CDR3 sequence: CASSLAQNPYNEQFF. The CDR3 nucleotides are TGTGCCAGCAGCTTAGCCCAGAACCCCTACAATGAGCAGTTCTTC. Combining the CDR3 with reference TRBV7-2 and TRBJ2-1 gives the whole variable domain GAGVSQSPSNKVTEKGKDVELRCDPISGHTALYWYRQSLGQGLEFLIYFQGNSAPDKSGLPSDRFSAERTGGSVSTLTIQRTQQEDSAVYLCASSLAQNPYNEQFFGPGTRLTVL.

J is TRBJ2-7 and V is TRBV19; TRBD2 aligns across 7 bases. From germline, CDR1 is LNHDA and CDR2 SQIVND (reference sequence). The V segment lost 5 bases and the J segment 0 bases; nucleotides outside the gene matches: 7. The CDR3 has 15 residues. The CDR3: CASSEQAGVSYEQYF. The DNA of the CDR3 is TGTGCCAGTAGTGAACAGGCGGGAGTCTCCTACGAGCAGTACTTC.

The chain has TRBV28 and TRBJ2-3; D ambiguous. Trimming cost V 3 bases and J 0 bases, with 4 bases left between them. The CDR3 spans 13 residues. CDR1 and CDR2 from the germline V gene are MDHEN and SYDVKM. DNA for the CDR3: TGTGCCAGCAGTTTCCCTAGCACAGATACGCAGTATTTT. Amino acid sequence: CASSFPSTDTQYF.

In this sample, this clone turned up a few times. V gene TRBV9 combines with J gene TRBJ2-5, with 7 bases lining up with TRBD1. Germline V CDR1 and CDR2: SGDLS, YYNGEE. V lost 4 bases and J lost 5; bases outside the gene matches: 11. This CDR3 has 15 residues. As DNA, the CDR3 is TGTGCCAGCAGCCCTGAACAGGGGAGTCGGGAGACCCAGTACTTC. Its translation: CASSPEQGSRETQYF.